Listed here are 8 T cell receptor beta chains from one sample, sequenced in a study of cytomegalovirus exposure and HLA in healthy donors. TCRdb's table, derived via immunoSEQ multiplex PCR, lists solely in-frame clones and lacks some. The repertoire holds about 130,000 clones, with just under 85% as singletons. Specimen: PBMCs. These receptors were taken from a man younger than 45 in good health and CMV-seropositive.

This chain joins TRBV11-2 and TRBJ2-7, with a weak D call TRBD2 (6 bases). The CDR3 loop spans 13 amino acids. Germline V gene sequence: CDR1 SGHAT, CDR2 FQNNGV. V was trimmed by 5 bases and J by 3 bases, leaving 11 bases between them. The chain's CDR3 is CASSRGLFYEQYF. The CDR3 coding sequence is TGTGCCAGCAGCAGGGGACTGTTCTACGAGCAGTACTTC.

V usage is TRBV7-9 and J usage is TRBJ2-3; 8 nucleotides line up with TRBD2. Germline V gene lookup returns CDR1 SEHNR and CDR2 FQNEAQ (reference sequence). V lost 4 bases to trimming and J lost 3 bases; unmatched junction nucleotides: 6. The CDR3 is 15 amino acids. CDR3 in amino acids: CASSSQREWTDTQYF. DNA for the CDR3: TGTGCCAGCAGCTCTCAGCGGGAGTGGACAGATACGCAGTATTTT.

This rearrangement joins TRBV29-1 to TRBJ1-2, with 10 nucleotides matching TRBD1. CDR1 and CDR2 from the germline V gene are SQVTM and ANQGSEA. The CDR3 length is 13 residues. Trimming cost V 3 bases and J 6 bases; bases outside gene matches: 4. DNA of the CDR3: TGCAGCGTTGATGGGGGGACAGGGGATGGCTACACCTTC. Its translation: CSVDGGTGDGYTF.

The V call is TRBV5-1, the J call TRBJ2-1, with 13 bases fitting TRBD2. The V and J ends lost 0 bases and 8 bases, in that order; junction bases with no gene match: 5. The germline CDR1 and CDR2 sequences are SGHRS and YFSETQ. The CDR3 totals 16 residues. CDR3 sequence: CASSLVGLAGQDEQFF. The CDR3 DNA sequence: TGCGCCAGCAGCTTGGTGGGACTAGCGGGACAAGATGAGCAGTTCTTC.

CDR3 amino acids: CASSQARNTYEQYF. For the CDR3, the DNA is TGTGCCAGCTCACAGGCTAGAAATACCTACGAGCAGTACTTC. V and J are TRBV18 and TRBJ2-7, with D uncertain. The V and J ends lost 4 bases and 2 bases respectively, with 12 bases between them. This CDR3 spans 14 amino acids. Germline CDR1 and CDR2: KGHSH and LQKENI.

V and J are TRBV18 and TRBJ2-4; 7 bases line up with TRBD2. Germline V gene data show CDR1 as KGHSH and CDR2 as LQKENI. With V trimmed by 3 bases and J by 8 bases, 4 bases remained unmatched. The CDR3 contains 13 residues. The CDR3 protein is CASSPLGGDIQYF. DNA of the CDR3: TGTGCCAGCTCACCTTTGGGGGGGGACATTCAGTACTTC.

CDR3 region: CATTGTGLTEAFF. The CDR3, as DNA: TGTGCCACCACAGGGACAGGGCTCACTGAAGCTTTCTTT. V usage is TRBV7-9 and J usage is TRBJ1-1; TRBD1 matches 9 bases. The J segment lost 4 bases and the V segment lost 10 bases, leaving 7 bases of the junction unmatched. The CDR3 has 13 amino acids. The germline V gene has CDR1 SEHNR and CDR2 FQNEAQ (reference sequence).

V usage is TRBV30 and J usage is TRBJ2-7; D is perhaps TRBD2 (5 bases). The CDR3 runs 16 residues. V was pared by 1 base and J by 5 bases, with 21 bases between. Germline V CDR1 and CDR2: GTSNPN, SVGIG (reference sequence). The CDR3 spells CAWSAEGRAVMNEQYF. The CDR3 DNA follows: TGTGCCTGGAGTGCAGAGGGTCGAGCCGTGATGAACGAGCAGTACTTC.